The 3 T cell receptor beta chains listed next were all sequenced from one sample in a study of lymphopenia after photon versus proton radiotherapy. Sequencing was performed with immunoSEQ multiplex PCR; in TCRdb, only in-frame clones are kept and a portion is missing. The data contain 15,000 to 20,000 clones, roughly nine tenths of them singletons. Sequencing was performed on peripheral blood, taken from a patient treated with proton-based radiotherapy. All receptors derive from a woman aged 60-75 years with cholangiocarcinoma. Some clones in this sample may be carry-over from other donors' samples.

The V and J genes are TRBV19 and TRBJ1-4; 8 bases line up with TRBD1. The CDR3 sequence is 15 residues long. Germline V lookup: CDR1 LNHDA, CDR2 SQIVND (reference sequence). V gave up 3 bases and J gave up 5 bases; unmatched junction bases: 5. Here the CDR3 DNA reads TGTGCCAGTAGTATGGGTACAGGGGGAAATGAAAAACTGTTTTTT. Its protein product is CASSMGTGGNEKLFF.

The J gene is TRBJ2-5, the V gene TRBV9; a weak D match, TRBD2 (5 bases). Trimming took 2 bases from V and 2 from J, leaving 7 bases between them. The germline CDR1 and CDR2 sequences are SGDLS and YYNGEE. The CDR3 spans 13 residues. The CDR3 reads CASSVRVQETQYF. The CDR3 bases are TGTGCCAGCAGCGTGCGGGTTCAAGAGACCCAGTACTTC.

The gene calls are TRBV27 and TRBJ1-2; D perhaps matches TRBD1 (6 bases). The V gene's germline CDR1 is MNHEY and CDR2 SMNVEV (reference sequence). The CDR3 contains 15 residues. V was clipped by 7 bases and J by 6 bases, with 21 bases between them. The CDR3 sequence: CASTLRAGAVDGYTF. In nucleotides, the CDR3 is TGTGCCAGCACTCTCCGGGCAGGGGCCGTGGATGGCTACACCTTC.